This TCR beta chain was identified during a study of blood T cells in healthy people across ages. Overall study results and limits: With age, beta diversity per million T cells declined roughly linearly, significantly by approximately 41.

V was shortened by 5 bases and J by 2 bases, with 25 bases between the two germline ends. This CDR3 spans 19 amino acids. Germline V gene data show CDR1 as PRHDT and CDR2 as FYEKMQ (reference sequence). Combining a sample-barcoded 5' primer with a J-beta primer mix, a second PCR ran for about 7 to 11 cycles. Sequencing of every sample gave 2.5 million or more CDR3-containing paired-end reads. In TCRdb, the 5' RACE reads were re-called with MiXCR into one record per CDR3 protein. Among about 730,000 distinct CDR3 sequences, 43% were seen once, and the ten largest hold about 20%. This clonotype appeared a few times. Its antigen is not known.

Sequencing input: blood. This sequence was found in a woman aged 55 to 70 in good health. This sequence joins TRBV13 and TRBJ2-4; the D gene is possibly TRBD2 (5 bases). The CDR3 loop reads CASSHRDSLSPSPKNIQYF. The CDR3 DNA follows: TGTGCCAGCAGCCACCGGGATTCCTTAAGCCCTAGTCCCAAAAACATTCAGTACTTC.